A selection of T cell receptor beta chains follows, all from one sample in a study of tumor and adjacent non-tumor tissue in lung cancer. One entry per CDR3 protein, called by TCRdb with MiXCR from the multiplex PCR reads. The sample holds 90,000 to 110,000 distinct CDR3 sequences, about 63% seen once. Sample: distant non-tumor lung tissue. These receptors came from a man aged 55 to 70 with non-small cell lung cancer. CDR3s include the opening cysteine and the closing phenylalanine or tryptophan. The D gene is left open where the match is weak. The listing skips clone size in some rows; elsewhere it reads once, few, many or a size class.

abundance,d_gene,j_gene,v_gene,CDR3nt,CDR3aa
-,-,TRBJ1-1,TRBV12-3/TRBV12-4,TGTGGTAGCAGTAGGAGGAACAGTGAAGCTTTCTTT,CGSSRRNSEAFF
-,-,TRBJ2-2,TRBV6-1,TGTGCCAGCACCGGAGTAGTGTGGATAAACACCGGGGAGCTGTTTTTT,CASTGVVWINTGELFF
many,TRBD1,TRBJ2-2,TRBV6-6,TGTGCCAGCAGTCCCGGACAGGGGAACACCGGGGAGCTGTTTTTT,CASSPGQGNTGELFF
-,-,TRBJ2-1,TRBV5-1,TGCGCCAGCAGCTCATCGACTAACGGGATTTACAATGAGCAGTTCTTC,CASSSSTNGIYNEQFF
-,-,TRBJ2-1,TRBV11-2,TGTACCAGTAGCTTAGTGGGGGAGCTGCCTTACCGAGGGGAGCAGTTCTTC,CTSSLVGELPYRGEQFF
-,-,TRBJ2-7,TRBV5-1,TGCTCCAGCAGCTCGCACAGGGTGAACGAGCAGTACTTC,CSSSSHRVNEQYF
-,-,TRBJ2-7,TRBV11-3,TGTGCCAGAAGCTTGGCCTGGCAATACGAGCAGTACTTC,CARSLAWQYEQYF
many,-,TRBJ2-1,TRBV12-3/TRBV12-4,TGTGCCAGCAGTTTTAGTAGCGGCAATGAGCAGTTCTTC,CASSFSSGNEQFF
few,-,TRBJ1-5,TRBV28,TGTGCCAGTCAATCAGGGAGCAATCAGCCCCAGCATTTT,CASQSGSNQPQHF
-,-,TRBJ2-1,TRBV12-3/TRBV12-4,TGTGCCAGCAGTGCCAACAATTACCATTACAATGAGCAGTTCTTC,CASSANNYHYNEQFF
medium-sized,-,TRBJ1-5,TRBV20-1,TGCAGTGCTAGGAAGACAGTCAATCAGCCCCAGCATTTT,CSARKTVNQPQHF
many,-,TRBJ1-5,TRBV28,TGTGCCAGCAGTTTGGAGAGCAATCAGCCCCAGCATTTT,CASSLESNQPQHF
-,-,TRBJ2-2,TRBV4-2,TGTGCCAGCAGCCAAGACTCGGGACTGGACACCGAGGAGCTGTTTTTT,CASSQDSGLDTEELFF
once,-,TRBJ2-1,TRBV6-1,TGTGCCAGCAGTGTGGACACGAGCTACAATGAGCAGCTCTTC,CASSVDTSYNEQLF
many,-,TRBJ1-5,TRBV6-2/TRBV6-3,TGTGCCAGCAGTTACCTCCCGGGCGAGTATAGCAATCAGCCCCAGCATTTT,CASSYLPGEYSNQPQHF
-,-,TRBJ2-7,TRBV28,TGTGCCAGCAATCCGGGAGTGTGGGCGGAAGTGGCCTACGAGCAGTACTTC,CASNPGVWAEVAYEQYF
-,-,TRBJ2-1,TRBV20-1,TGCAGTGCTAGAGCTGCCGGGACCAACTCCTACAATGAGCAGTTCTTC,CSARAAGTNSYNEQFF
many,-,TRBJ1-1,TRBV28,TGTGCCAGCAGTTCGCCCAGGGCCGGAGTAGGGGACACTGAAGCTTTCTTT,CASSSPRAGVGDTEAFF
many,TRBD2,TRBJ2-2,TRBV20-1,TGCAGTGCTAGAGTCCCCTTCGGGGGGGCCGGGGGGGAGCTGTTTTTT,CSARVPFGGAGGELFF
-,-,TRBJ1-2,TRBV5-1,TGTGCCAGCAGCTACAACACCGTAGGCTATGGCTACACCTTC,CASSYNTVGYGYTF
-,-,TRBJ2-3,TRBV6-5,TGTGCCAGCAGTTCCCCCTCTAAAGGGAGTGGGAATACGCAGTATTTT,CASSSPSKGSGNTQYF
-,-,TRBJ2-7,TRBV6-2/TRBV6-3,TGTGCCAGCAGGGCAAGACGAGGGTCCTGCGAGCAGTACTTC,CASRARRGSCEQYF
few,-,TRBJ1-2,TRBV19,TGTGCCAGTACTGAGGACAACTATGGCTACACCTTC,CASTEDNYGYTF
-,-,TRBJ2-5,TRBV28,TGTGTCAGCAGGGAGCAAGAGACCCAGTACTTC,CVSREQETQYF
few,TRBD2,TRBJ2-3,TRBV20-1,TGCAGTGCTAGAGTTAGCGGGGGGGCCGGTGGAACAGATACGCAGTATTTT,CSARVSGGAGGTDTQYF
-,-,TRBJ2-1,TRBV29-1,TGCAGTTCCCCAACGGGAGCGGGTCTATACAATGAGCAGTTCTTC,CSSPTGAGLYNEQFF
-,-,TRBJ2-7,TRBV20-1,TGCAGTGCTAGCTTCGAGGATCTCTACGAGCAGTACTTC,CSASFEDLYEQYF
once,TRBD1,TRBJ2-3,TRBV6-6,TGCGCCTGCAGTTACCCGGACAGGGGCGCAGATACGCAGTATTTT,CACSYPDRGADTQYF
few,TRBD2,TRBJ2-1,TRBV20-1,TGCAGTGCTATTTCCTCCGGGACTAGCGGATACAATGAGCAGTTCTTC,CSAISSGTSGYNEQFF
many,-,TRBJ1-3,TRBV29-1,TGCAGCGCCGGCTTGGGGCATTCTGGAAACACCATATATTTT,CSAGLGHSGNTIYF
-,-,TRBJ1-6,TRBV5-6,TGTACCAGTACCTCCGGGGATAGGGGTTCACCCCTCCACTTT,CTSTSGDRGSPLHF
many,TRBD1,TRBJ1-6,TRBV25-1,TGTGCCAGCAGTGGAACAGGGGTGGAATCACCCCTCCACTTT,CASSGTGVESPLHF
-,-,TRBJ1-1,TRBV12-3/TRBV12-4,TGTGCCAGCAACCAATCGGGATGGAGTAAAGCTTTCTTT,CASNQSGWSKAFF
many,TRBD1,TRBJ1-3,TRBV4-1,TGCGCCAGCAGCCGAGCAACAGGGGGGTCTGGAAACACCATATATTTT,CASSRATGGSGNTIYF
-,-,TRBJ2-2,TRBV5-1,TGTGCCAGCAGCTTGCCGGGGTTGGCGGCGAACGCCGGGGAGCTGTTTTTT,CASSLPGLAANAGELFF
-,-,TRBJ2-6,TRBV11-2,TGTGCCAGCAGCTTGGACATGAGGGCTGGGGCCAACATCCTGACTTTC,CASSLDMRAGANILTF
few,-,TRBJ2-3,TRBV7-9,TGTGCCAGCAGCTTAGAGCATCGGGCGCAGTATTTT,CASSLEHRAQYF
few,-,TRBJ2-7,TRBV6-1,TGTGCCAGCAGTGAGTCCTTAGACAGCACCTACGAGCAGTGCTTC,CASSESLDSTYEQCF
medium-sized,-,TRBJ2-5,TRBV11-2,TGTGCCAGCAGCCCATCCCTCCAAGAGACCCAGTACTTC,CASSPSLQETQYF
-,-,TRBJ1-1,TRBV6-6,TGTGCCGGCAGTCAACGGGAGAACACTGAAGCTCTCTTT,CAGSQRENTEALF
-,-,TRBJ2-1,TRBV6-5,TGTGCCAGCAGTTACTCGGGTGGGAAGGCCCACAATGAACAGTTCTTC,CASSYSGGKAHNEQFF
few,TRBD2,TRBJ2-3,TRBV20-1,TGCAGTGGAGGAGCGGGAGTTAGCGGAGGCGCAGATACGCAGTATTTT,CSGGAGVSGGADTQYF